These 32 T cell receptor beta chains came from one sample sequenced in a study of regulatory T cells in long-lasting Graves disease. Noted time point: persistent/refractory GD, antithyroid drugs over 5 years with positive TRAb. PBMCs were the source of the RNA used for TCR sequencing. Relying on iRepertoire HTBI primers and Arm-PCR of CDR3 regions, the team built TCR beta libraries. TCRdb recomputed calls from the multiplex PCR reads with MiXCR, one row per CDR3 protein. The sample shows 420,000 or so distinct CDR3 sequences, about a quarter of them seen only once. The starting material was peripheral blood mononuclear cells (PBMCs), obtained when the disease was refractory, from a patient treated with antithyroid drugs. Receptor source: a female donor with Graves disease.

The chain joins TRBV7-6 to TRBJ1-2; TRBD1 matches at 7 bases. The germline CDR1 and CDR2 sequences are SGHVS and FNYEAQ. V lost 5 bases and J lost 4; bases outside the gene matches: 10. CDR3 size: 15 residues. As DNA, the CDR3 is TGTGCCAGCAGCCAGTTCTCGGACAGGAGCTATGGCTACACCTTC. Amino acid sequence: CASSQFSDRSYGYTF. Full variable domain (rest looked up from reference TRBV7-6 and TRBJ1-2): GAGVSQSPRYKVTKRGQDVALRCDPISGHVSLYWYRQALGQGPEFLTYFNYEAQQDKSGLPNDRFSAERPEGSISTLTIQRTEQRDSAMYRCASSQFSDRSYGYTFGSGTRLTVV.

This clonotype was seen more than once but under ten times. The rearrangement links TRBV2 to TRBJ2-2, with 12 bases lining up with TRBD2. V shed 3 bases and J 6 bases; nucleotides not matched to a gene: 5. Germline CDR1 and CDR2: SNHLY and FYNNEI. CDR3 length: 16 amino acids. CDR3 in amino acids: CASSDVLAGGPGELFF. The DNA for the CDR3 is TGTGCCAGCAGTGATGTGCTAGCGGGAGGGCCCGGGGAGCTGTTTTTT.

This clonotype was seen repeatedly, ten times or more. This chain connects TRBV7-8 to TRBJ2-5; D ambiguous. The V end lost 2 bases, the J end lost 2 bases, and 9 bases lay between the germline ends. The germline gives CDR1 SGHVS, CDR2 FQNEAQ. The CDR3 is 14 residues long. CDR3 region: CASSLIYGQETQYF. In nucleotides, the CDR3 is TGTGCCAGCAGCTTAATTTATGGACAAGAGACCCAGTACTTC.

This clonotype has at least ten counts. This rearrangement joins TRBV28 to TRBJ2-7, with D possibly matching TRBD1 (6 bases). The length of the CDR3 is 16 residues. Germline assignment: CDR1 MDHEN and CDR2 SYDVKM. V lost 2 bases and J lost 2, with 16 bases in between. The CDR3: CASSLALGQLAYEQYF. DNA for the CDR3: TGTGCCAGCAGTTTAGCCTTGGGACAACTAGCCTACGAGCAGTACTTC.

The genes are TRBV20-1 and TRBJ2-7; 7 bases fit TRBD1. The V and J ends lost 3 bases and 0 bases, in that order; junction bases with no gene match: 32. Germline loops: CDR1 DFQATT, CDR2 SNEGSKA (reference sequence). This CDR3 has 23 amino acids. This CDR3 reads CSARLAIENGLWVTGVISYEQYF. Written as DNA, the CDR3 is TGCAGTGCTAGGCTAGCCATCGAAAACGGGTTATGGGTTACAGGGGTCATCTCCTACGAGCAGTACTTC.

J is TRBJ2-7 and V is TRBV29-1, with 9 bases fitting TRBD2. This CDR3 has 15 residues. Per germline, CDR1 SQVTM and CDR2 ANQGSEA. The ends lost 3 bases at V and 6 bases at J; junction bases unmatched: 12. CDR3 DNA sequence: TGCAGCGTTGAGTGGCGGGAGGGCCATCGGGGCGAGCAGTACTTC. This encodes CSVEWREGHRGEQYF.

This clonotype was picked up many times. CDR3 protein: CASSLGTSGRNQETQYF. CDR3 DNA: TGTGCCAGCAGCCTAGGGACTAGCGGGAGAAACCAAGAGACCCAGTACTTC. The J gene is TRBJ2-5, the V gene TRBV7-6, with 14 bases lining up with TRBD2. Germline V gene sequence: CDR1 SGHVS, CDR2 FNYEAQ. This CDR3 region has 17 residues. The J segment lost 0 bases and the V segment lost 5 bases, leaving 5 bases of the junction unmatched. The variable domain in full, completed from reference TRBV7-6 and TRBJ2-5, reads GAGVSQSPRYKVTKRGQDVALRCDPISGHVSLYWYRQALGQGPEFLTYFNYEAQQDKSGLPNDRFSAERPEGSISTLTIQRTEQRDSAMYRCASSLGTSGRNQETQYFGPGTRLLVL.

Comment on this clonotype: A junction boundary mismatches the germline segment, possibly from a read error. J is TRBJ1-1 and V is TRBV7-9; no definite D call. The CDR3 has 14 amino acids. Germline V lookup: CDR1 SEHNR, CDR2 FQNEAQ (reference sequence). The CDR3 protein is CASSQALGNTGAFF. CDR3 sequence (DNA): TGCGCCAGCAGCCAAGCGTTGGGGAACACTGGAGCTTTCTTT.

The chain uses TRBV20-1 and TRBJ2-6; D is possibly TRBD2 (5 bases). V lost 6 bases, J lost 6 bases, and 18 bases lay in between. Germline values: CDR1 DFQATT, CDR2 SNEGSKA (reference sequence). This CDR3 comprises 15 residues. CDR3 sequence reads: CSASRVLGLANVLTF. In DNA form, the CDR3 reads TGCAGTGCGAGTCGGGTCCTTGGACTGGCCAACGTCCTGACTTTC.

This clonotype has at least ten counts. The chain combines TRBV15 with TRBJ1-1; D gene ambiguous. Between the trimmed V and J ends, which lost 0 bases and 0 bases, there was a span of 11 bases. CDR1 and CDR2 from the germline V gene are LNHNV and YYDKDF (reference sequence). CDR3 length: 16 amino acids. The CDR3 region is CATSRDYGQLNTEAFF. Written as DNA, the CDR3 is TGTGCCACCAGCAGAGATTATGGGCAACTGAACACTGAAGCTTTCTTT.

The chain uses TRBV3-2 and TRBJ2-7; the D call of TRBD2 is as the table states it, not checked on the DNA. TRBV3-2 is a listed pseudogene. This CDR3 has 17 amino acids. The CDR3 DNA is TGTGCCAGCAGCCAAGATCCCCGGACTAGCGGGAGCCACGAGCAGTACTTC. This encodes CASSQDPRTSGSHEQYF.

This clonotype has at least ten counts. The chain recombines TRBV2 with TRBJ2-7, with D possibly being TRBD2 (6 bases). The CDR3 extends over 14 amino acids. V was clipped by 4 bases and J by 4 bases, with 14 bases between them. CDR1 and CDR2 (germline): SNHLY, FYNNEI. The CDR3 DNA reads as TGTGCCAGCAGTGGGAGTAGCGGAATTTACGAGCAGTACTTC. It encodes CASSGSSGIYEQYF.

There are a few counts of this clonotype. The J gene is TRBJ1-2, the V gene TRBV29-1; D ambiguous. In germline, CDR1 is SQVTM, CDR2 ANQGSEA. V was shortened by 5 bases and J by 1 base, with 5 bases between the two germline ends. The CDR3 totals 11 residues. As DNA, the CDR3 is TGCAGCGTTTGGAGTAACTATGGCTACACCTTC. It translates to CSVWSNYGYTF. Supplemented by reference TRBV29-1 and TRBJ1-2, the full variable domain reads SAVISQKPSRDICQRGTSLTIQCQVDSQVTMMFWYRQQPGQSLTLIATANQGSEATYESGFVIDKFPISRPNLTFSTLTVSNMSPEDSSIYLCSVWSNYGYTFGSGTRLTVV.

This clonotype occurred many times. CDR3 sequence (DNA): TGTGCCAGCAGTCCTCAGTCTACAGCGTATAATTCACCCCTCCACTTT. It codes for CASSPQSTAYNSPLHF. J is TRBJ1-6 and V is TRBV12-3 or TRBV12-4; D not certain. The CDR3 covers 16 residues. Trimming took off 5 bases at V and 4 bases at J, with 15 bases between the two ends.

The rearrangement joins TRBV7-9 to TRBJ1-3; TRBD1 agrees at 9 bases. V trimming: 6 bases; J trimming: 2 bases; junction bases outside the gene matches: 14. Germline V CDR1 and CDR2: SEHNR, FQNEAQ (reference sequence). The CDR3 sequence is 18 residues long. The CDR3 spells CASRNPGQGDSPGNTIYF. The CDR3 DNA reads TGTGCCAGCAGAAATCCGGGACAGGGAGATTCTCCTGGAAACACCATATATTTT.

The chain uses TRBV5-1 and TRBJ1-1; D uncertain. Germline CDR1 SGHRS, CDR2 YFSETQ. Trimming stripped 4 bases from V and 0 bases from J, with 7 bases between. This CDR3 spans 13 amino acids. CDR3 DNA sequence: TGCGCCAGCAGCAGGAGTATGAACACTGAAGCTTTCTTT. Translating it yields CASSRSMNTEAFF.

As concerns this clonotype: One end of the junction is discordant with germline, which a read error may explain. The rearrangement uses TRBV6-5 and TRBJ1-3; no firm D call. CDR1 and CDR2 from the germline V gene are MNHEY and SVGAGI. The CDR3 runs 16 residues. In DNA, the CDR3 is TGTGTCAGCAGCCCAGGACCGCATGCCTCTGGAAACACCATATATTTT. It is translated as CVSSPGPHASGNTIYF.

This clonotype was counted many times. This chain links TRBV24-1 with TRBJ2-5; D possibly corresponds to TRBD1 (5 bases). V lost 2 bases and J 2 bases, leaving 8 bases between the germline ends. The CDR3 has 14 amino acids. Germline assignment: CDR1 KGHDR and CDR2 SFDVKD. The CDR3 DNA follows: TGTGCCACCAGTGATTATGACAGACAAGAGACCCAGTACTTC. Translation gives CATSDYDRQETQYF.

The chain combines TRBV4-1 with TRBJ2-5; 11 bases line up with TRBD1. V lost 3 bases to trimming and J lost 5 bases; unmatched junction nucleotides: 14. CDR1 MGHRA and CDR2 YSYEKL come from the germline V gene. This CDR3 has 18 amino acids. The DNA for the CDR3 is TGCGCCAGCAGCCACCTTCCGGGACAGGGGGGGATAGGGGAGACCCAGTACTTC. Its protein product is CASSHLPGQGGIGETQYF.

This clonotype showed up just a few times. This chain uses TRBV29-1 with TRBJ2-2, with D tentatively TRBD2 (6 bases). CDR3 length equals 16 residues. Germline CDR1 and CDR2: SQVTM and ANQGSEA. Trimming took 2 bases from V and 2 from J, leaving 15 bases between them. In DNA form, the CDR3 reads TGCAGCGTTGAACTTGTGGGCGGGGCAAACACCGGGGAGCTGTTTTTT. Protein sequence: CSVELVGGANTGELFF.

This clonotype was counted only a few times. The chain couples TRBV28 to TRBJ1-4, with 7 nucleotides matching TRBD1. The V gene end was trimmed by 8 bases and the J gene end by 3 bases; junction bases not matched to a gene: 9. Germline V gives CDR1 MDHEN, CDR2 SYDVKM. CDR3 size: 15 residues. The CDR3 loop is CASLRGQGSNEKLFF. CDR3 DNA sequence: TGTGCCAGCCTGAGGGGGCAGGGGTCTAATGAAAAACTGTTTTTT.

In its sample, this clonotype was seen many times. V usage is TRBV2 and J usage is TRBJ2-2, with D hard to call. CDR1 is SNHLY and CDR2 is FYNNEI in the germline V gene. Trimming shortened V by 3 bases and J by 7 bases, and 21 bases separated the two germline ends. The CDR3 spans 17 residues. CDR3 region: CASSEEDLVGRHGELFF. CDR3 bases: TGTGCCAGCAGTGAGGAAGATCTAGTTGGGCGGCACGGGGAGCTGTTTTTT.

On this clonotype itself: With a much larger clone just one base away, this may be a read error. The V and J genes are TRBV20-1 and TRBJ1-2; 7 bases are shared with TRBD1. After removal of 0 bases from V and 4 bases from J, the junction contained 2 bases not matched to a gene. This CDR3 region has 13 residues. Germline-derived CDR1 and CDR2 are DFQATT and SNEGSKA (reference sequence). The CDR3 here is CSARDPGGYGYTF. In nucleotides, the CDR3 is TGCAGTGCTAGAGATCCAGGGGGCTATGGCTACACCTTC.

The rearrangement links TRBV6-5 to TRBJ2-7; D is undetermined. Trimming stripped 2 bases from V and 2 bases from J, with 7 bases between. CDR1 is MNHEY and CDR2 is SVGAGI in the germline V gene. CDR3 size: 13 residues. CDR3 sequence: CASSYQGPYEQYF. The CDR3 nucleotides are TGTGCCAGCAGTTACCAAGGGCCCTACGAGCAGTACTTC.

This clonotype was picked up many times. This chain links TRBV28 with TRBJ2-7; D perhaps matches TRBD2 (6 bases). The germline gives CDR1 MDHEN, CDR2 SYDVKM. The CDR3 loop spans 16 amino acids. Deletions cut 4 bases from V and 0 bases from J, with 16 bases between. This CDR3 is CASSSYLGGGSYEQYF. The CDR3 nucleotides are TGTGCCAGCAGTTCCTATCTGGGGGGAGGCTCCTACGAGCAGTACTTC.

This clonotype was found many times. V gene TRBV28 combines with J gene TRBJ2-4, with 9 bases matching TRBD2. With 6 bases clipped from V and 9 bases from J, the junction kept 12 bases outside the gene matches. The CDR3 extends over 15 amino acids. Germline CDR1 and CDR2: MDHEN and SYDVKM. The CDR3 loop reads CASSTPASGKAIQYF. The CDR3 region has the DNA TGTGCCAGCAGCACACCGGCTAGCGGGAAGGCCATTCAGTACTTC.

The chain employs TRBV20-1 and TRBJ2-7; unclear D gene. The V and J ends lost 0 bases and 6 bases respectively, with 12 bases between them. The V gene's germline CDR1 is DFQATT and CDR2 SNEGSKA (reference sequence). This CDR3 region has 13 residues. The CDR3 loop reads CSARDLVGSEQYF. Written as DNA, the CDR3 is TGCAGTGCTAGAGATTTGGTGGGATCCGAGCAGTACTTC.

This clonotype was observed once. One end of the junction does not line up with germline, which may come from a read error. The chain carries TRBV28 and TRBJ2-7; D is perhaps TRBD1 or TRBD2 (6 bases each). Looked up from germline, CDR1 is MDHEN and CDR2 is SYDVKM. This CDR3 spans 12 amino acids. CDR3 loop: CANSGGLYEQYF. The CDR3 nucleotides are TGTGCCAACAGTGGGGGGCTGTACGAGCAGTACTTC.

The chain is built from TRBV6-5 and TRBJ1-1; D ambiguous. This CDR3 has 15 residues. Trimming removed 2 bases from V and 2 bases from J, with 12 bases in between. Per germline, CDR1 MNHEY and CDR2 SVGAGI. CDR3 region: CASSYRGNTNTEAFF. As DNA, the CDR3 is TGTGCCAGCAGTTACCGAGGGAATACAAACACTGAAGCTTTCTTT.

V is TRBV30 and J is TRBJ1-2; tentatively, D is TRBD1 (5 bases). The germline gives CDR1 GTSNPN, CDR2 SVGIG (reference sequence). Between the trimmed V and J ends, which lost 7 bases and 3 bases, there was a span of 21 bases. CDR3 length equals 15 residues. Here the CDR3 DNA reads TGTGCCTCACTTCCGGCAGGGTCGAACCACTATGGCTACACCTTC. Residues: CASLPAGSNHYGYTF.

The chain couples TRBV5-5 to TRBJ2-5, with 10 nucleotides matching TRBD1. The CDR3 contains 16 residues. Germline lookup yields CDR1 SGHKS and CDR2 YYEKEE (reference sequence). Trimming took 2 bases from V and 9 from J; bases not matched to a gene: 13. In nucleotides, the CDR3 is TGTGCCAGCAGCTTAGCCAAATTCCGGGACAGGGGTGCCCAGTACTTC. Protein: CASSLAKFRDRGAQYF.

This clonotype appeared many times. The chain recombines TRBV20-1 with TRBJ2-5; 11 bases are a match to TRBD1. The CDR3 length is 15 residues. With V trimmed by 4 bases and J by 4 bases, 8 bases remained unmatched. Germline V gene sequence: CDR1 DFQATT, CDR2 SNEGSKA (reference sequence). The CDR3 DNA reads TGCAGTGCTACCAGGACAGGGGGCGCGGGAGAGACCCAGTACTTC. Amino acid sequence: CSATRTGGAGETQYF.